One sample yielded the 20 T cell receptor beta chains listed below, sequenced in a study of blood T cells in healthy people across ages (dated by TCRdb to 2014 to 2015). The protocol used for the library was 5' RACE. Instrument on record: Illumina HiSeq 2500. A second PCR of roughly 7 to 12 cycles was performed with a sample-barcoded 5' primer and a J-beta primer mix. TCRdb reprocessing: public reads trimmed at Q25 with fastp, clones called with MiXCR, in-frame beta chains kept. Here each entry gathers all rows of one CDR3 protein and keeps the most common genes and DNA. The sample profile shows roughly 700,000 distinct CDR3 sequences; around half of them were found once. The ten largest make up 30% to 35% of the sample. Material: blood. The receptors come from an older woman in good health.

The V and J genes are TRBV29-1 and TRBJ2-3; no firm D call. The CDR3 contains 14 residues. Germline V gene data show CDR1 as SQVTM and CDR2 as ANQGSEA. Trimming pared 6 bases from V and 0 bases from J, leaving 13 bases between. The CDR3: CSVPPDGSTDTQYF. Written as DNA, the CDR3 is TGCAGCGTCCCCCCGGACGGAAGCACAGATACGCAGTATTTT.

The chain joins TRBV5-6 to TRBJ2-7, with TRBD1 as a possible D gene (6 bases). The ends were cut back, 4 bases at V and 7 bases at J, with 15 bases in the middle. CDR3 size: 13 residues. Germline CDR1 reads SGHDT; CDR2 reads YYEEEE. The CDR3 nucleotides read TGTGCCAGCAGCGGGGACACCGAGAGGGAGCAGTACTTC. This codes for CASSGDTEREQYF. Drawing the rest from reference TRBV5-6 and TRBJ2-7, the complete variable domain is DAGVTQSPTHLIKTRGQQVTLRCSPKSGHDTVSWYQQALGQGPQFIFQYYEEEERQRGNFPDRFSGHQFPNYSSELNVNALLLGDSALYLCASSGDTEREQYFGPGTRLTVT.

V is TRBV4-2 and J is TRBJ1-1; no definite D call. Germline V gives CDR1 LGHNA, CDR2 YNFKEQ. The CDR3 sequence is 15 residues long. V lost 6 bases to trimming and J lost 1 base, with 15 bases between them. The CDR3: CASSIFGSSNTEAFF. For the CDR3, the DNA is TGTGCCAGCAGTATTTTTGGATCTTCGAACACTGAAGCTTTCTTT.

V usage is TRBV12-3 or TRBV12-4 and J usage is TRBJ2-3; weak D call: TRBD2 (5 bases). Trimming removed 7 bases from V and 1 base from J, with 18 bases in between. The CDR3 runs to 16 residues. The DNA of the CDR3 is TGTGCCAGCACCCGTCCAGAGGGTAGCGGCACAGATACGCAGTATTTT. Its protein product is CASTRPEGSGTDTQYF.

This chain links TRBV28 with TRBJ2-1; D ambiguous. The germline gives CDR1 MDHEN, CDR2 SYDVKM. Between the trimmed V and J ends, which lost 4 bases and 6 bases, there was a span of 13 bases. This CDR3 spans 14 amino acids. The CDR3 DNA reads TGTGCCAGCAGTTGGCAGCCGGCTAGCAATGAGCAGTTCTTC. Amino acids: CASSWQPASNEQFF.

The chain carries TRBV20-1 and TRBJ2-7; 7 bases are shared with TRBD2. The CDR3 has 13 residues. Germline assignment: CDR1 DFQATT and CDR2 SNEGSKA (reference sequence). The J segment lost 3 bases and the V segment lost 6 bases, leaving 8 bases of the junction unmatched. CDR3 in DNA: TGCAGTGCCCCCCGACTAGCTATCTACGAGCAGTACTTC. It encodes CSAPRLAIYEQYF.

The CDR3 here is CASSFEGPLPGEQFF. The DNA for the CDR3 is TGTGCCAGCAGCTTCGAAGGGCCCCTCCCGGGGGAGCAGTTCTTC. The chain recombines TRBV5-6 with TRBJ2-1; D might be TRBD2 (5 bases). V lost 2 bases, J lost 10 bases, and 19 bases lay in between. The length of the CDR3 is 15 residues. Per the germline V gene, CDR1 is SGHDT and CDR2 is YYEEEE. Looking up the rest from reference TRBV5-6 and TRBJ2-1 gives the full variable domain: DAGVTQSPTHLIKTRGQQVTLRCSPKSGHDTVSWYQQALGQGPQFIFQYYEEEERQRGNFPDRFSGHQFPNYSSELNVNALLLGDSALYLCASSFEGPLPGEQFFGPGTRLTVL.

V gene TRBV18 combines with J gene TRBJ1-1; no definite D call. In germline, CDR1 is KGHSH, CDR2 LQKENI. The CDR3 is 14 amino acids. With 2 bases removed from V and 3 bases from J, the gap between germline ends came to 10 bases. The CDR3: CASSPVEKDTEAFF. CDR3 in DNA: TGTGCCAGCTCACCAGTAGAGAAGGACACTGAAGCTTTCTTT.

This clonotype was picked up a small number of times. The chain joins TRBV15 to TRBJ1-2, with 9 nucleotides matching TRBD1. The CDR3 totals 14 residues. CDR1 and CDR2 (germline): LNHNV, YYDKDF (reference sequence). Germline trimming cut 4 bases from V and 6 bases from J; bases unmatched to any gene: 6. CDR3 DNA: TGTGCCACCAGCATAACAGGGGGCGGCCATGGCTACACCTTC. As protein: CATSITGGGHGYTF.

The chain has TRBV12-3 or TRBV12-4 and TRBJ2-3, with D possibly matching TRBD1 (6 bases). With 3 bases removed from V and 10 bases from J, the gap between germline ends came to 14 bases. This CDR3 comprises 13 residues. CDR3 in amino acids: CASSFRGMGAQYF. CDR3 DNA sequence: TGTGCCAGCAGTTTCAGGGGAATGGGGGCGCAGTATTTT.

The chain uses TRBV28 and TRBJ2-5, with TRBD1 matching 7 bases. The J call may not be correct, given that the DNA end is closer to TRBJ2-7. Per the germline V gene, CDR1 is MDHEN and CDR2 is SYDVKM. The CDR3 runs to 15 residues. CDR3: CASSLDLGTAYEQYF. CDR3 coding DNA: TGTGCCAGCAGTCTGGACTTGGGGACAGCCTACGAGCAGTACTTC.

Turning to this clonotype: This clone may be a read error of a much larger clone one base away. This sequence joins TRBV7-3 and TRBJ1-5; no clear D gene. With 3 bases removed from V and 0 bases from J, the gap between germline ends came to 3 bases. The CDR3 has 13 residues. Germline loops: CDR1 SGHTA, CDR2 FQGTGA. CDR3 protein: CASSFGSNQPQHF. In DNA form, the CDR3 reads TGTGCCAGCAGCTTCGGTAGCAATCAGCCCCAGCATTTT. The whole variable domain, filled in from reference TRBV7-3 and TRBJ1-5, reads GAGVSQTPSNKVTEKGKYVELRCDPISGHTALYWYRQSLGQGPEFLIYFQGTGAADDSGLPNDRFFAVRPEGSVSTLKIQRTERGDSAVYLCASSFGSNQPQHFGDGTRLSIL.

The chain uses TRBV6-5 and TRBJ2-5; D is ambiguous. Germline values: CDR1 MNHEY, CDR2 SVGAGI. CDR3 length: 18 residues. Trimming took off 1 base at V and 4 bases at J, with 22 bases between the two ends. As DNA, the CDR3 is TGTGCCAGCAGTTACTTGGGAAGAGACGGCAATCCGGGAGAGACCCAGTACTTC. Its protein is CASSYLGRDGNPGETQYF.

The chain links TRBV4-3 to TRBJ2-7; tentatively, D is TRBD2 (6 bases). CDR3 length: 15 amino acids. V dropped 1 base and J dropped 3 bases, with 13 bases sitting between them. CDR1 LGHNA and CDR2 YSLEER come from the germline V gene. The CDR3 is CASSQGRDFGYEQYF. Written as DNA, the CDR3 is TGCGCCAGCAGCCAAGGCCGGGACTTCGGCTACGAGCAGTACTTC.

Points on this clonotype: A junction end diverges from the germline sequence, so it may reflect a read error. This chain joins TRBV18 and TRBJ2-6, with 9 positions matching TRBD1. Germline V gene sequence: CDR1 KGHSH, CDR2 LQKENI. CDR3 length: 18 amino acids. Here the CDR3 DNA reads TGTGCCAGCTCACCAGGACAGGGGATCACCTCTGGGACCAACGTCCTGACTTTC. The encoded protein is CASSPGQGITSGTNVLTF.

The chain has TRBV2 and TRBJ1-6; D is perhaps TRBD1 (5 bases). The CDR3 is 14 residues long. Trimming left V 5 bases short and J 4 bases short, with 9 bases between. From germline, CDR1 is SNHLY and CDR2 FYNNEI. CDR3 coding DNA: TGTGCCAGCAGTAAGGACACGTATAATTCACCCCTCCACTTT. It encodes CASSKDTYNSPLHF.

V and J are TRBV4-3 and TRBJ2-7; 10 nucleotides align to TRBD1. J gave up 5 bases and V 3 bases, and 7 bases lay outside the gene matches. The CDR3 runs 15 residues. Germline V CDR1 and CDR2: LGHNA, YSLEER. The DNA of the CDR3 is TGCGCCAGCAGCCACTCGGGACAGGGGATTAACGAGCAGTACTTC. Protein sequence: CASSHSGQGINEQYF.

This clonotype was detected only a few times. V gene TRBV5-1 combines with J gene TRBJ2-1, with D maybe TRBD2 (5 bases). From germline, CDR1 is SGHRS and CDR2 YFSETQ. V lost 0 bases to trimming and J lost 2 bases, with 9 bases between them. There are 15 residues in the CDR3. The CDR3 reads CASSLALAAYNEQFF. CDR3 in DNA: TGCGCCAGCAGCTTGGCGCTAGCAGCCTACAATGAGCAGTTCTTC.

V gene TRBV20-1 combines with J gene TRBJ2-1, with TRBD2 matching 12 bases. The CDR3 contains 16 residues. Trimming at V came to 6 bases and at J to 0 bases, leaving 6 bases not matched to a gene. The germline CDR1 and CDR2 sequences are DFQATT and SNEGSKA (reference sequence). In nucleotides, the CDR3 is TGCAGTGCAGTACCGGGACTAGCGGGCTCCTACAATGAGCAGTTCTTC. Translating it yields CSAVPGLAGSYNEQFF.

Regarding this clonotype: One junction end does not reproduce the germline sequence, and a read error may be involved. The chain recombines TRBV20-1 with TRBJ2-3; D not resolved. The CDR3 is made up of 12 amino acids. CDR1 is DFQATT and CDR2 is SNEGSKA in the germline V gene (reference sequence). CDR3 region: CCAGPGADTQYF. CDR3 bases: TGCTGTGCTGGCCCCGGCGCAGATACGCAGTATTTT.